One T cell receptor beta chain is described in this entry. Its antigen remains unidentified. This sample was taken from a study of CD8+ T cells in alopecia areata. Extracted RNA was reverse transcribed, and the resulting cDNA served as sequencing template. Here immunoSEQ multiplex PCR was the method, and the copy in TCRdb shows in-frame clones only, minus some. Found here are 110,000 to 150,000 clones, about 60% of them singletons; the top ten hold 5% to 7%. CDR3 length: 14 residues. Per germline, CDR1 MNHNY and CDR2 SVGAGI (reference sequence). Trimming shortened V by 10 bases and J by 7 bases, and 20 bases separated the two germline ends. General observations from the study: Relative to normal scalp, lesional scalp, especially alopecia totalis/universalis, showed higher clonality. Resident alphabeta T cells of normal skin are also sequenced in scalp samples.

Those with alopecia areata gave lesional scalp punch biopsies and peripheral blood. The sequencing used CD4+ T cells sorted from blood, collected at week 0. This TCR was recovered from a human donor with alopecia areata. V and J are TRBV6-6 and TRBJ2-1, with D maybe TRBD1 (6 bases). The CDR3 protein is CATEPSTGDNEQFF. DNA of the CDR3: TGTGCCACCGAACCCTCGACAGGTGATAATGAGCAGTTCTTC.